This T cell receptor (beta chain) was sequenced in a study of cytomegalovirus exposure and HLA in healthy donors. Primers: 60 Vbeta forward and 13 Jbeta reverse. This table comes from immunoSEQ multiplex PCR, and its TCRdb copy is limited to in-frame clones, with some not included. Among about 210,000 clones listed, over 75% were seen once. With regard to this clone: At one end, the junction sequence differs from germline, possibly due to a read error.

This CDR3 contains 15 residues. The germline V gene encodes CDR1 LNHDA and CDR2 SQIVND (reference sequence). The origin of this receptor is a woman aged 50 to 60 in good health and CMV-seropositive. The chain couples TRBV19 to TRBJ1-3; maybe TRBD1 (5 bases). Specimen: PBMCs. The CDR3 bases are TGTGCAAGTAGTATAGGCAGGGAAGCTGGAAACACCATATATTTT. As protein: CASSIGREAGNTIYF.